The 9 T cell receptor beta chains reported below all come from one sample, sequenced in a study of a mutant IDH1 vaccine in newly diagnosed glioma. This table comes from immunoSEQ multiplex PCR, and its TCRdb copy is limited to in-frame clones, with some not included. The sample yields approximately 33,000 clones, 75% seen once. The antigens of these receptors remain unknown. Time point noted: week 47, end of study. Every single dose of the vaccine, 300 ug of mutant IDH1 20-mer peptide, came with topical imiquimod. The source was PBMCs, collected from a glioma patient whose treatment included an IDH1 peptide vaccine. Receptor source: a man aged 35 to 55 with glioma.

For the CDR3, the DNA is TGTGCCAGTAGTACAACAGGGTCCGGGGCCAACGTCCTGACTTTC. This sequence encodes CASSTTGSGANVLTF. The chain joins TRBV19 to TRBJ2-6; D might be TRBD1 (6 bases). The CDR3 loop spans 15 amino acids. Germline V gives CDR1 LNHDA, CDR2 SQIVND (reference sequence). The ends were cut back, 4 bases at V and 4 bases at J, with 11 bases in the middle.

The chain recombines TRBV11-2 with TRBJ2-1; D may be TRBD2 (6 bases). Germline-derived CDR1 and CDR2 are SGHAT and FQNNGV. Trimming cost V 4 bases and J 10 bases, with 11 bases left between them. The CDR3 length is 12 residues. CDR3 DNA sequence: TGTGCCAGCAGCTCCGGGACTGGGGAGCAGTTCTTC. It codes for CASSSGTGEQFF.

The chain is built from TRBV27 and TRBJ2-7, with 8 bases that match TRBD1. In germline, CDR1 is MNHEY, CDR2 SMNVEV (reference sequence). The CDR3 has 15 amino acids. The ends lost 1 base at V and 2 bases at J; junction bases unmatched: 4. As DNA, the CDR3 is TGTGCCAGCAGTTTATACGGGACAGGAACCTACGAGCAGTACTTC. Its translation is CASSLYGTGTYEQYF.

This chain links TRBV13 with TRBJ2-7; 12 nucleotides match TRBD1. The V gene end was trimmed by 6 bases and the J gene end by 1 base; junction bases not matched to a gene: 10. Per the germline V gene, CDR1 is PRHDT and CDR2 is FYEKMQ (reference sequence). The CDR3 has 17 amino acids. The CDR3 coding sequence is TGTGCCAGCAGTTTTGTGGGACAGGGGGCGATTTCCTACGAGCAGTACTTC. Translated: CASSFVGQGAISYEQYF.

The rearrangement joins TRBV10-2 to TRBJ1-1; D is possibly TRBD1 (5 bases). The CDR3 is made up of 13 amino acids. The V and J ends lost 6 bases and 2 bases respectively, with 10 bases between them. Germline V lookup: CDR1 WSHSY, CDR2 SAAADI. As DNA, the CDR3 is TGCGCCAGCAGGGGGCAGGGAAACACTGAAGCTTTCTTT. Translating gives CASRGQGNTEAFF.

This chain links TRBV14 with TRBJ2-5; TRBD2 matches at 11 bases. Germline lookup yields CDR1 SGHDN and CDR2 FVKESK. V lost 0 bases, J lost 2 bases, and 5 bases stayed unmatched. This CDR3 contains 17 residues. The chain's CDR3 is CASSQDWGTSGQETQYF. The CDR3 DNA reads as TGTGCCAGCAGCCAAGACTGGGGGACTAGCGGTCAAGAGACCCAGTACTTC.

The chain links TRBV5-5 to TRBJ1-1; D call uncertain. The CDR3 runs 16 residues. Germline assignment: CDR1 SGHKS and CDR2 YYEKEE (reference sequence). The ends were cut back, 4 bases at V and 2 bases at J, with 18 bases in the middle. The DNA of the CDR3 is TGTGCCAGCAGCCCAGGACGGAGCCAATTCAACACTGAAGCTTTCTTT. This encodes CASSPGRSQFNTEAFF.

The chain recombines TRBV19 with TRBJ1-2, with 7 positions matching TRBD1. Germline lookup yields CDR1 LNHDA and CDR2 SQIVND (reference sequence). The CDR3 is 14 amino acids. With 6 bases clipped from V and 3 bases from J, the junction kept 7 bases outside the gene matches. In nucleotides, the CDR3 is TGTGCCAGTAGCCCCAGGGGGAGTGACTATGGCTACACCTTC. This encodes CASSPRGSDYGYTF.

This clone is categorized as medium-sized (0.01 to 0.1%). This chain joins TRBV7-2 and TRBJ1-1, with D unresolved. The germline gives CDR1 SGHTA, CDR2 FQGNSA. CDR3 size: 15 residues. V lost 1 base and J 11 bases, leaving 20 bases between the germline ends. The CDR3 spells CASSLVVGQTSGAFF. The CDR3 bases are TGTGCCAGCAGCTTAGTGGTCGGCCAGACCTCCGGCGCTTTCTTT.